Presented here are 12 T cell receptor beta chains from one specimen sequenced in a study of blood T cell repertoires in COVID-19. Profiling relied on immunoSEQ multiplex PCR, and the TCRdb table lists in-frame clones only, not all of them. The sample consists of roughly 700,000 clones, over 80% of them appearing once. The sample comprised peripheral blood. All receptors come from a woman under 30 with acute or convalescent COVID-19.

The chain employs TRBV9 and TRBJ2-2, with 9 bases aligning to TRBD2. Germline CDR1 reads SGDLS; CDR2 reads YYNGEE. CDR3 length: 20 residues. Trimming took 3 bases from V and 4 from J; bases not matched to a gene: 19. The CDR3 DNA sequence: TGTGCCAGCAGCGGAGAAATTAGGCCGGAGCGGGGGGCCGTCACCGGGGAGCTGTTTTTT. Protein: CASSGEIRPERGAVTGELFF.

V is TRBV6-4 and J is TRBJ2-6; unclear D gene. CDR1 MRHNA and CDR2 SNTAGT come from the germline V gene. This CDR3 contains 14 residues. Trimming pared 5 bases from V and 2 bases from J, leaving 7 bases between. This chain's CDR3 is CASSPGAGANVLTF. The CDR3 DNA reads as TGTGCCAGCAGTCCTGGAGCTGGGGCCAACGTCCTGACTTTC.

The V call is TRBV12-3 or TRBV12-4, the J call TRBJ2-7, with D unclear. Trimming removed 3 bases from V and 4 bases from J, with 7 bases in between. This CDR3 has 12 residues. The CDR3 nucleotides read TGTGCCAGCAGTTTTGTTCCGTACGAGCAGTACTTC. This translates into CASSFVPYEQYF.

The chain carries TRBV10-1 and TRBJ2-2, with 9 bases identical to TRBD2. The length of the CDR3 is 19 residues. Germline CDR1 WNHNN, CDR2 SYGVQD (reference sequence). V was clipped by 4 bases and J by 0 bases; unmatched bases: 12. CDR3 bases: TGCGCCAGCAGTGGGGGGGGCCTAGCGGGGCTCACGAACACCGGGGAGCTGTTTTTT. Residues: CASSGGGLAGLTNTGELFF.

The chain links TRBV18 to TRBJ1-4, with TRBD1 matching 10 bases. Germline V gene lookup returns CDR1 KGHSH and CDR2 LQKENI. This CDR3 has 15 residues. Losses at the gene ends were 3 bases for V and 10 bases for J; bases not matched to a gene: 8. The CDR3 sequence is CASSPAAGQGGKLFF. CDR3 sequence (DNA): TGTGCCAGCTCACCTGCCGCCGGACAGGGGGGAAAACTGTTTTTT.

The chain uses TRBV7-6 and TRBJ2-7; D might be TRBD2 (7 bases). Germline V gene lookup returns CDR1 SGHVS and CDR2 FNYEAQ. V lost 5 bases and J 0 bases, leaving 23 bases between the germline ends. This CDR3 region has 18 residues. This CDR3 reads CASSPGPAGAISSYEQYF. The CDR3 region has the DNA TGTGCCAGCAGCCCTGGTCCGGCGGGGGCGATAAGCTCCTACGAGCAGTACTTC.

This chain connects TRBV24-1 to TRBJ1-1; TRBD1 matches at 7 bases. The CDR3 covers 15 residues. With V trimmed by 1 base and J by 5 bases, 6 bases remained unmatched. CDR1 and CDR2 from the germline V gene are KGHDR and SFDVKD. The CDR3 protein is CATSDFQGGKTEAFF. The CDR3 nucleotides read TGTGCCACCAGTGATTTCCAGGGGGGTAAGACTGAAGCTTTCTTT.

The sample holds a few counts of this clone. This chain links TRBV24-1 with TRBJ1-2, with a weak D call TRBD1 (6 bases). Germline CDR1 is KGHDR and CDR2 is SFDVKD. CDR3 length: 13 residues. V lost 2 bases to trimming and J lost 8 bases, with 11 bases between them. CDR3 nucleotide sequence: TGTGCCACCAGTGATTATACAGGGAACGGCTACACCTTC. Translating gives CATSDYTGNGYTF.

The V call is TRBV4-1, the J call TRBJ1-5; D ambiguous. The CDR3 is made up of 14 amino acids. CDR1 MGHRA and CDR2 YSYEKL come from the germline V gene. V gave up 1 base and J gave up 1 base, with 5 bases separating them. CDR3 sequence (DNA): TGCGCCAGCAGCCAAGTGAGAAGCAATCAGCCCCAGCATTTT. Its protein product is CASSQVRSNQPQHF.

The rearrangement links TRBV2 to TRBJ1-1; 8 nucleotides line up with TRBD1. The CDR3 length is 12 residues. V lost 11 bases and J lost 4; bases outside the gene matches: 6. Per germline, CDR1 SNHLY and CDR2 FYNNEI. CDR3 nucleotides: TGTGCCGGACAGGGTCTGGGCACTGAAGCTTTCTTT. Translated: CAGQGLGTEAFF. Based on the CDR3 plus reference TRBV2 and TRBJ1-1, the full variable domain is EPEVTQTPSHQVTQMGQEVILRCVPISNHLYFYWYRQILGQKVEFLVSFYNNEISEKSEIFDDQFSVERPDGSNFTLKIRSTKLEDSAMYFCAGQGLGTEAFFGQGTRLTVV.

The CDR3 region is CARSDLANTGELFF. For the CDR3, the DNA is TGTGCCAGAAGCGATCTAGCGAACACCGGGGAGCTGTTTTTT. This chain joins TRBV21-1 and TRBJ2-2; no check of the table's D call, TRBD2, against the DNA was made. TRBV21-1 is labeled a pseudogene. There are 14 residues in the CDR3.

The chain is built from TRBV28 and TRBJ2-7; TRBD2 matches at 9 bases. This CDR3 region has 14 residues. CDR1 MDHEN and CDR2 SYDVKM come from the germline V gene. After removal of 5 bases from V and 7 bases from J, the junction contained 9 bases not matched to a gene. The CDR3 nucleotides are TGTGCCAGCAGTACGTTAGCGGGGGCACGGGAGCAGTACTTC. Its translation: CASSTLAGAREQYF.